This TCR beta chain was profiled in a study of T cells after yellow fever vaccination. Germline V lookup: CDR1 MDHEN, CDR2 SYDVKM. Trimming cost V 8 bases and J 7 bases; bases outside gene matches: 6. The CDR3 sequence is 13 residues long. A few counts support this clonotype. Its target is unknown. Whole-study findings and limits: Relatively few clonotypes were ones that appeared in both CD4 and CD8 compartments.

In TCRdb, the 5' RACE reads were re-called with MiXCR into one record per CDR3 protein. Here the sample spans about 340,000 distinct CDR3 sequences, 8% to 10% being singletons. The chain combines TRBV28 with TRBJ2-1, with 9 bases aligning to TRBD1. Sequenced here: PBMCs, sampled on the day of the first yellow fever vaccination. The clonotype originates from a man aged 18 to 30 who received the YFV17D yellow fever vaccine. The CDR3 loop is CASSMTGGNEQFF. In DNA form, the CDR3 reads TGTGCCAGCTCGATGACAGGGGGAAATGAGCAGTTCTTC.